A single sample gave rise to the 20 T cell receptor beta chains below, sequenced in a study of blood T cell repertoires in COVID-19. Sequencing was performed with immunoSEQ multiplex PCR; in TCRdb, only in-frame clones are kept and a portion is missing. The sample shows over 300,000 clones, 75% to 85% of them seen only once. Material: peripheral blood. The source of these receptors is a human donor in a cohort sampled during active COVID-19.

This clone was observed a single time. The gene calls are TRBV30 and TRBJ1-2, with D unresolved. The V end was cut by 5 bases, the J end by 8 bases, with 12 bases between. The CDR3 totals 11 residues. The V gene's germline CDR1 is GTSNPN and CDR2 SVGIG (reference sequence). CDR3 DNA: TGTGCCTGGGGATACACGCGGGGCTACACCTTC. Amino acids: CAWGYTRGYTF.

In this sample, this clone turned up many times. V and J are TRBV21-1 and TRBJ2-1; the listed D gene, TRBD2, was not tested against the DNA. TRBV21-1 is a documented pseudogene. The CDR3 is 14 residues long. The CDR3 DNA sequence: TGTGCCAGCAGCAGACCTCGGGGGTACAATGAGCAGTTCTTC. It yields the protein CASSRPRGYNEQFF.

This rearrangement joins TRBV7-8 to TRBJ2-7; TRBD2 agrees at 8 bases. CDR3 length equals 15 residues. Trimming removed 3 bases from V and 2 bases from J; junction bases left unmatched: 6. In germline, CDR1 is SGHVS, CDR2 FQNEAQ. CDR3 loop: CASSLGGGRTYEQYF. For the CDR3, the DNA is TGTGCCAGCAGCTTGGGCGGGGGGCGCACCTACGAGCAGTACTTC. Full variable domain (remainder filled in from reference TRBV7-8 and TRBJ2-7): GAGVSQSPRYKVAKRGQDVALRCDPISGHVSLFWYQQALGQGPEFLTYFQNEAQLDKSGLPSDRFFAERPEGSVSTLKIQRTQQEDSAVYLCASSLGGGRTYEQYFGPGTRLTVT.

The genes are TRBV5-4 and TRBJ1-2; 8 nucleotides agree with TRBD1. V lost 5 bases to trimming and J lost 2 bases; unmatched junction nucleotides: 8. The CDR3 covers 15 residues. Germline V CDR1 and CDR2: SGHNT, YYREEE (reference sequence). The CDR3 here is CASRADREVNYGYTF. As DNA, the CDR3 is TGTGCCAGCAGGGCGGACAGGGAAGTCAACTATGGCTACACCTTC.

The chain recombines TRBV21-1 with TRBJ1-1; the D call TRBD1 from the table was never checked on the DNA. TRBV21-1 is tagged as a pseudogene. This CDR3 comprises 12 residues. The DNA of the CDR3 is TGTGCCCACACAACAGGGGCCTATGAAGCTTTCTTT. Its protein is CAHTTGAYEAFF.

This chain joins TRBV5-6 and TRBJ1-3; D is unresolved. Looked up from germline, CDR1 is SGHDT and CDR2 is YYEEEE. Trimming pared 4 bases from V and 0 bases from J, leaving 8 bases between. This CDR3 contains 14 residues. The CDR3 loop is CASSPEGSGNTIYF. CDR3 nucleotide sequence: TGTGCCAGCAGCCCGGAGGGCTCTGGAAACACCATATATTTT.

The chain has TRBV19 and TRBJ1-1, with TRBD1 matching 7 bases. The CDR3 has 17 residues. Germline CDR1 reads LNHDA; CDR2 reads SQIVND (reference sequence). V was clipped by 4 bases and J by 0 bases; unmatched bases: 11. CDR3 nucleotides: TGTGCCAGTAGTAGACGGGACAGAGGGATGATGAACACTGAAGCTTTCTTT. Its translation: CASSRRDRGMMNTEAFF.

This rearrangement joins TRBV6-5 to TRBJ2-1; 12 bases align to TRBD2. After removal of 6 bases from V and 6 bases from J, the junction contained 6 bases not matched to a gene. Germline CDR1 is MNHEY and CDR2 is SVGAGI. This CDR3 is built from 15 residues. The CDR3 loop reads CASRPLAGGTNEQFF. DNA of the CDR3: TGTGCCAGCAGACCCCTAGCGGGGGGGACCAATGAGCAGTTCTTC.

Only a few counts were recorded for this clone. CDR3 amino acids: CASSYLYSNQPQHF. The CDR3 bases are TGTGCCAGCAGTTATTTGTATAGCAATCAGCCCCAGCATTTT. The chain couples TRBV6-2 or TRBV6-3 to TRBJ1-5; D not certain. The CDR3 sequence is 14 residues long. Germline CDR1 is MNHEY and CDR2 is SVGEGT. The V and J ends lost 3 bases and 0 bases respectively, with 6 bases between them.

The V call is TRBV5-1, the J call TRBJ2-3; 12 nucleotides line up with TRBD2. This CDR3 has 16 residues. The J segment lost 5 bases and the V segment lost 2 bases, leaving 6 bases of the junction unmatched. From germline, CDR1 is SGHRS and CDR2 YFSETQ. The CDR3 spells CASSLSLAGGLDTQYF. Written as DNA, the CDR3 is TGCGCCAGCAGCTTATCACTAGCGGGGGGATTAGATACGCAGTATTTT. Supplemented by reference TRBV5-1 and TRBJ2-3, the full variable domain reads KAGVTQTPRYLIKTRGQQVTLSCSPISGHRSVSWYQQTPGQGLQFLFEYFSETQRNKGNFPGRFSGRQFSNSRSEMNVSTLELGDSALYLCASSLSLAGGLDTQYFGPGTRLTVL.

The rearrangement uses TRBV6-5 and TRBJ1-2, with D possibly TRBD1 on 6 matching bases. CDR3 size: 12 residues. Between the trimmed V and J ends, which lost 5 bases and 7 bases, there was a span of 11 bases. Germline V gene data show CDR1 as MNHEY and CDR2 as SVGAGI. The CDR3 is CASSQGQGGYTF. The CDR3 DNA reads as TGTGCCAGCAGTCAGGGGCAGGGTGGCTACACCTTC.

V is TRBV19 and J is TRBJ1-4; D perhaps matches TRBD1 (6 bases). The CDR3 sequence is 16 residues long. The V gene's germline CDR1 is LNHDA and CDR2 SQIVND (reference sequence). V gave up 8 bases and J gave up 6 bases, with 22 bases separating them. CDR3 region: CASPNEYTGCDEKLFF. The DNA for the CDR3 is TGTGCCAGTCCCAACGAATATACAGGGTGCGATGAAAAACTGTTTTTT.

The chain links TRBV9 to TRBJ1-6; D is unclear. This CDR3 contains 13 residues. The V gene lost 0 bases and the J gene lost 8 bases, with 6 bases spanning the gap. Germline assignment: CDR1 SGDLS and CDR2 YYNGEE. CDR3 region: CASSVDRYSPLHF. The CDR3 region has the DNA TGTGCCAGCAGCGTAGATAGATATTCACCCCTCCACTTT.

This chain links TRBV11-2 with TRBJ2-3, with 15 bases fitting TRBD2. The CDR3 consists of 16 residues. The ends lost 5 bases at V and 5 bases at J; junction bases unmatched: 5. Germline-derived CDR1 and CDR2 are SGHAT and FQNNGV. CDR3 coding DNA: TGTGCCAGCAGCGGGGGACTAGCGGGGGGCCGAGATACGCAGTATTTT. Protein: CASSGGLAGGRDTQYF.

This chain connects TRBV7-3 to TRBJ2-2; D not resolved. This CDR3 spans 13 amino acids. Trimming pared 5 bases from V and 6 bases from J, leaving 10 bases between. Germline CDR1 and CDR2: SGHTA and FQGTGA. The CDR3 reads CASSPLVAGELFF. The CDR3 DNA reads as TGTGCCAGCAGCCCTCTAGTTGCCGGGGAGCTGTTTTTT.

V is TRBV7-3 and J is TRBJ1-6, with unresolved D. The CDR3 contains 15 residues. V lost 6 bases and J lost 5, with 14 bases in between. Germline assignment: CDR1 SGHTA and CDR2 FQGTGA. CDR3 sequence reads: CASRRTGIDNSPLHF. CDR3 nucleotides: TGTGCCAGCAGGCGTACCGGGATTGATAATTCACCCCTCCACTTT.

The V call is TRBV6-5, the J call TRBJ1-1, with TRBD1 identical over 7 bases. Germline lookup yields CDR1 MNHEY and CDR2 SVGAGI. With 4 bases clipped from V and 10 bases from J, the junction kept 12 bases outside the gene matches. CDR3 length: 14 amino acids. CDR3: CASSSAGGAGGAFF. The CDR3 coding sequence is TGTGCCAGCAGTTCAGCCGGTGGGGCAGGGGGAGCTTTCTTT.

This sequence joins TRBV24-1 and TRBJ2-1; 7 bases are shared with TRBD1. V was clipped by 3 bases and J by 7 bases; unmatched bases: 11. From germline, CDR1 is KGHDR and CDR2 SFDVKD. The length of the CDR3 is 16 residues. The CDR3 nucleotides read TGTGCCACCAGTGATCGACAGGGCACATGGGCTAATGAGCAGTTCTTC. Its translation: CATSDRQGTWANEQFF.

This sequence joins TRBV5-1 and TRBJ1-6; 7 positions match TRBD1. J gave up 9 bases and V 5 bases, and 5 bases lay outside the gene matches. Per germline, CDR1 SGHRS and CDR2 YFSETQ. CDR3 length: 13 residues. The CDR3 protein is CASSTGESSPLHF. For the CDR3, the DNA is TGCGCCAGCAGTACAGGGGAAAGTTCACCCCTCCACTTT.

The chain employs TRBV6-5 and TRBJ1-5, with 11 bases matching TRBD1. J gave up 7 bases and V 4 bases, and 6 bases lay outside the gene matches. CDR1 and CDR2 from the germline V gene are MNHEY and SVGAGI. This CDR3 is built from 15 residues. CDR3 coding DNA: TGTGCCAGCAGTTCCGGGGACAGGGGGGACCAGCCCCAGCATTTT. Its protein is CASSSGDRGDQPQHF.